This is a list of T cell receptor beta chains from one sample in a study of monozygotic twins with inflammatory bowel disease. TCRdb re-called the 5' RACE reads and shows each CDR3 protein once, DNA omitted. In all, the sample yields about 300,000 distinct CDR3 sequences. Sequencing used blood. The receptors stem from a human donor with ulcerative colitis or Crohn's disease, or a healthy co-twin of an affected twin (not recorded which). Each CDR3 is given with its conserved first and last residue. Each record gives: CDR3 protein, J gene, V gene.

CDR3: CASRGATDTQYF
J: TRBJ2-3
V: TRBV6-5

CDR3: CASSLEVNTGRYSDYTF
J: TRBJ1-2
V: TRBV5-1

CDR3: CAISWDRGAYEQYF
J: TRBJ2-7
V: TRBV10-3

CDR3: CASSRDRALYGYTF
J: TRBJ1-2
V: TRBV6-1

CDR3: CAISLGSKETQYF
J: TRBJ2-5
V: TRBV10-3

CDR3: CATSRLAGFHEQYF
J: TRBJ2-7
V: TRBV15

CDR3: CASRAFGQGDLTDTQYF
J: TRBJ2-3
V: TRBV5-1

CDR3: CASRRGTGAQSPLHF
J: TRBJ1-6
V: TRBV6-1

CDR3: CASSGIGVAETYEQYF
J: TRBJ2-7
V: TRBV10-2

CDR3: CASRVSTASFEQYF
J: TRBJ2-7
V: TRBV28

CDR3: CASRGRGRSEQYF
J: TRBJ2-7
V: TRBV27

CDR3: CASSEDGGLETQYF
J: TRBJ2-5
V: TRBV9

CDR3: CASSDHKGQPQHF
J: TRBJ1-5
V: TRBV6-6

CDR3: CASRTAGVDTQYF
J: TRBJ2-3
V: TRBV3-1